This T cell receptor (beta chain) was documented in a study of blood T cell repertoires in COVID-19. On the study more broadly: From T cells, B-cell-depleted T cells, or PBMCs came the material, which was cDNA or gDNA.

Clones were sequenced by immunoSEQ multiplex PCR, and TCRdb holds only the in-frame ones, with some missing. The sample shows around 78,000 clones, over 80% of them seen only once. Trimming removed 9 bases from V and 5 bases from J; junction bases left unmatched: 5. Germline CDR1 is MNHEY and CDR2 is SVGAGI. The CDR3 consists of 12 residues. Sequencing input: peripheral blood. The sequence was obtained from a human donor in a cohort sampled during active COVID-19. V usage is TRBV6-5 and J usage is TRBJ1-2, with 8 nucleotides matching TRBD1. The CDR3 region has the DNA TGTGCCAGAATGACAGGGGATTATGGCTACACCTTC. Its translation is CARMTGDYGYTF.